This is a list of T cell receptor beta chains from one sample in a study of beta chain features in type 1 diabetes. Libraries were prepared by immunoSEQ multiplex PCR; TCRdb keeps only in-frame clonotypes and omits some of them. This sample has some 700,000 clones, with about an eighth found just once. Input material: naive CD4+ T cells from blood. These receptors all stem from a man between 18 and 35 years old with type 1 diabetes. The conserved cysteine and the conserved F or W are not part of the CDR3 here. Clone size appears in some rows only: once, few, many, or a class for an expanded clone.

CDR3 protein	J gene	V gene	clone size	CDR3 length
AWGGTGNQPQH	TRBJ1-5	TRBV30	few	11
ASKGADSPLH	TRBJ1-6	TRBV25-1	few	10
ASSTGPRSGANVLT	TRBJ2-6	TRBV21-1	few	14
ASSTPLGGPMNTEAF	TRBJ1-1	TRBV28	.	15
ASSVVGQGSTEAF	TRBJ1-1	TRBV9	few	13
ASSLEGEANSPLH	TRBJ1-6	TRBV5-1	.	13
ASMGNSPLH	TRBJ1-6	TRBV6-1	.	9
AWSGDPGPYEQY	TRBJ2-7	TRBV30	few	12
ASSVGLQGIQY	TRBJ2-4	TRBV2	few	11
AWSRGGLIYEQY	TRBJ2-7	TRBV30	few	12
ASSRDSHSGNTIY	TRBJ1-3	TRBV6-6	.	13
ASSYSPGGGNIQY	TRBJ2-4	TRBV6-5	.	13
ASTKAAYGYT	TRBJ1-2	TRBV2	.	10
ASSEVNQDGYT	TRBJ1-2	TRBV25-1	few	11
ASSVAVRLSGELF	TRBJ2-2	TRBV2	few	13
AWEIGGGGYT	TRBJ1-2	TRBV30	.	10
ASSLAGQGKGETQY	TRBJ2-5	TRBV7-9	few	14
ASSYPGLPLH	TRBJ1-6	TRBV11-2	.	10
ASSLVGGTGDYQETQY	TRBJ2-5	TRBV7-9	.	16